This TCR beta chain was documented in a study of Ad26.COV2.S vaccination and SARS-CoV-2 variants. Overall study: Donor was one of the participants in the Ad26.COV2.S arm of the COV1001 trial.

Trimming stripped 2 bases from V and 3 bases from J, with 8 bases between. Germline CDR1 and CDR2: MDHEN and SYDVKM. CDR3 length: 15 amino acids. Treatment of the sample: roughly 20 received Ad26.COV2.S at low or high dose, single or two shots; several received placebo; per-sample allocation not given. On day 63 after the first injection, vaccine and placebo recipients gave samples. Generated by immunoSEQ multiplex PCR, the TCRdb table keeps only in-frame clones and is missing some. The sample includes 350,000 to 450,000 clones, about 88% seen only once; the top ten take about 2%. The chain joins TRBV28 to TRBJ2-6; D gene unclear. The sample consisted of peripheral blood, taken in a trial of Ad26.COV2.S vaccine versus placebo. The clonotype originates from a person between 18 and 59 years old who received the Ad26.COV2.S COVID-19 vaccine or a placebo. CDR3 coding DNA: TGTGCCAGCAGTTTACTGAGTCTTGGGGCCAACGTCCTGACTTTC. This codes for CASSLLSLGANVLTF.